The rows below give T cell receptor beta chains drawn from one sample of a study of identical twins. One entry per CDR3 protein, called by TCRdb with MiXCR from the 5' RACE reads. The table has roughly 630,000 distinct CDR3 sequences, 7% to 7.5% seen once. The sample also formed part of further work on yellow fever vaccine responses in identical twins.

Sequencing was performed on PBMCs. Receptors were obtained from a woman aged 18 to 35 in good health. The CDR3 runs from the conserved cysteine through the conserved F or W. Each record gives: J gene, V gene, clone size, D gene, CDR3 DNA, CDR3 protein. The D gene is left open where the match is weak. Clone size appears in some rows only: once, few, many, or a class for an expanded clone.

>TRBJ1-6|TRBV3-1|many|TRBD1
TGTGCCAGCAGCCTGGGACAGGGGTGGAATTCACCCCTCCACTTT
CASSLGQGWNSPLHF
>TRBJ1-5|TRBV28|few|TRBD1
TGTGCCAGCAGTTTCGGACAGGGTTGGGGCAATCAGCCCCAGCATTTT
CASSFGQGWGNQPQHF
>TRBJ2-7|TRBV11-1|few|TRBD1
TGTGCCAGCTCCCCGGCGAGACAGGGCCCCTACGAGCAGTACTTC
CASSPARQGPYEQYF
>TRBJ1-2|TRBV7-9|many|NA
TGTGCCAGCAGATCAGAAGGGGTCTATGGCTACACCTTC
CASRSEGVYGYTF
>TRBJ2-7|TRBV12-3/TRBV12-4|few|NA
TGTGCCAGCAGTTATGGCAGCGAAAAATCCTACGAGCAGTACTTC
CASSYGSEKSYEQYF
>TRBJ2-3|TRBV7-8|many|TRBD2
TGTGCCAGCAGCTTAGGGTACATACTAGCGGGGCGCACAGATACGCAGTATTTT
CASSLGYILAGRTDTQYF
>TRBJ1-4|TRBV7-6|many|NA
TGTGCCAGCAGCAAGACGGACGATTTAACTCAACTGTTTTTT
CASSKTDDLTQLFF
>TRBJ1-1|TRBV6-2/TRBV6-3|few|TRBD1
TGTGCCAGCAGTTACGGTTCGACAGGGCGGACTGAAGCTTTCTTT
CASSYGSTGRTEAFF
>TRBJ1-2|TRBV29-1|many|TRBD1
TGCAGCGTTGTTATTGGACAGGGAACTATCAGTGGCTACACCTTC
CSVVIGQGTISGYTF
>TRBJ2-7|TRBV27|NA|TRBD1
TGTGCCAGCAGTCTGGACAGGGACTCCTACGAGCAGTACTTC
CASSLDRDSYEQYF
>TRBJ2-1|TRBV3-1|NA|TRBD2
TGTGCCAGCAGCCACAGCGGGGGACCGTTGTATGAGCAGTTCTTC
CASSHSGGPLYEQFF
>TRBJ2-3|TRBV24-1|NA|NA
TGTGCCACCAGTGACCCCTTGACCGTAAGCACAGATACGCAGTATTTT
CATSDPLTVSTDTQYF
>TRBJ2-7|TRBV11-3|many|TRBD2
TGTGCCAGCAGGGCTAGCGGGATTTCCGAGCAGTACTTC
CASRASGISEQYF
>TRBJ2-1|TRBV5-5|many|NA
TGTGCCAGCAGTCCAGGGGGGACTAACGCCTACAATGAGCAGTTCTTC
CASSPGGTNAYNEQFF
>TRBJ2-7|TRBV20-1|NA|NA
TGCAGTGCCCCTGGGGGGCGGGGAAACTACGAGCAGTACTTC
CSAPGGRGNYEQYF
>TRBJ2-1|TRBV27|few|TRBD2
TGTGCCAGCAGTTTTCGCTTGCTAGCGGGGGGAAATGAGCAGTTCTTC
CASSFRLLAGGNEQFF
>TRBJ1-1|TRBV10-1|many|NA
TGCGCCAGCAGTGAGTCCCCAGGAGGGACTGAAGCTTTCTTT
CASSESPGGTEAFF
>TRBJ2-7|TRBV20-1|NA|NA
TGCAGTGCTAGTAGGGCGGAGCAGTACTTC
CSASRAEQYF
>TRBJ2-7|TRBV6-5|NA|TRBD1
TGTGCCGCCGGGACAGGGGGCCACGAGCAGTACTTC
CAAGTGGHEQYF
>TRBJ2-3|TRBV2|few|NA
TGTGCCAGCAGTGGGACTAATAGTTTATACGGTACGCAGTATTTT
CASSGTNSLYGTQYF
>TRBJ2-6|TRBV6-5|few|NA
TGTGCCAGCAGTTACGGATTCGACTCTGGGGCCAACGTCCTGACTTTC
CASSYGFDSGANVLTF
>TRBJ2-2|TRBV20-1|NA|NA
TGCAGTGCTAGAGATAGCGTTGTGAACACCGGGGAGCTGTTTTTT
CSARDSVVNTGELFF
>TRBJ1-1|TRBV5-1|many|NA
TGCGCCAGCAGCTTGGTGGAGGTCCAGACCACTGAAGCTTTCTTT
CASSLVEVQTTEAFF
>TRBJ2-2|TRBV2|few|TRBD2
TGTGCCAGCAGTGAAATAGCGGGGAAGAACACCGGGGAGCTGTTTTTT
CASSEIAGKNTGELFF
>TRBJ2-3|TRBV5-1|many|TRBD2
TGCGCCAGCAGCCAGGAGCGGGGGGCGATAGATACGCAGTATTTT
CASSQERGAIDTQYF
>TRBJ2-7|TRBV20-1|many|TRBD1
TGCAGTGCTAGTTGGCGGGACAGGGGTTCTCCCTACGAGCAGTACTTC
CSASWRDRGSPYEQYF
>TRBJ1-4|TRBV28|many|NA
TGTGCCAGCAGTTTTCCCGGGGAAAAACTGTTTTTT
CASSFPGEKLFF
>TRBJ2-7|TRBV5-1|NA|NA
TGCGCCAGCAGGTTGAGCCAGGGAGCCCCCTACGAGCAGTACTTC
CASRLSQGAPYEQYF
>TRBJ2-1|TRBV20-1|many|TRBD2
TGCAGTGCCATTACTAGCGGAGCTAGCTCCTACAATGAGCAGTTCTTC
CSAITSGASSYNEQFF
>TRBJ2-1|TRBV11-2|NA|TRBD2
TGTGCCAGCAGCTACGAGCGGGATCTCGCCTACAATGAGCAGTTCTTC
CASSYERDLAYNEQFF
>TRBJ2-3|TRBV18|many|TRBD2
TGTGCCAGCTCATCCGGGACTAGCGAGACGCAGTATTTT
CASSSGTSETQYF